This passage covers 30 T cell receptor beta chains from one sample sequenced in a study of blood T cell repertoires in COVID-19. Profiled with immunoSEQ multiplex PCR; TCRdb holds only in-frame clones, not every one. The sample gives 200,000 to 250,000 clones, more than 80% of which show up once; about 2.5% is in the top ten. The sample consisted of peripheral blood. These receptors came from a man aged 30 to 39 with COVID-19, enrolled during active disease.

V usage is TRBV6-6 and J usage is TRBJ2-7; TRBD1 agrees at 10 bases. CDR1 and CDR2 (germline): MNHNY, SVGAGI (reference sequence). J was trimmed by 2 bases and V by 6 bases; bases with no gene match: 7. The CDR3 spans 15 residues. CDR3 DNA: TGTGCCAGCAGAACCGGGACAGGGGAAACCTACGAGCAGTACTTC. This codes for CASRTGTGETYEQYF.

This CDR3 is CASSPHGTGENTIYF. As DNA, the CDR3 is TGTGCCAGCAGCCCCCACGGGACAGGAGAAAACACCATATATTTT. The chain couples TRBV7-2 to TRBJ1-3; TRBD1 aligns across 8 bases. Germline CDR1 SGHTA, CDR2 FQGNSA. The J segment lost 6 bases and the V segment lost 5 bases, leaving 9 bases of the junction unmatched. This CDR3 region has 15 residues.

In its sample, this clone was seen a few times. The chain employs TRBV30 and TRBJ2-6; D is undetermined. Germline loops: CDR1 GTSNPN, CDR2 SVGIG (reference sequence). The CDR3 consists of 14 residues. Trimming stripped 4 bases from V and 4 bases from J, with 11 bases between. The CDR3 here is CAWTDIRGANVLTF. DNA of the CDR3: TGTGCCTGGACTGACATTCGGGGGGCCAACGTCCTGACTTTC. Looking up the rest from reference TRBV30 and TRBJ2-6 gives the full variable domain: SQTIHQWPATLVQPVGSPLSLECTVEGTSNPNLYWYRQAAGRGLQLLFYSVGIGQISSEVPQNLSASRPQDRQFILSSKKLLLSDSGFYLCAWTDIRGANVLTFGAGSRLTVL.

The chain is built from TRBV27 and TRBJ1-5; TRBD1 might be the D (6 bases). Germline lookup yields CDR1 MNHEY and CDR2 SMNVEV (reference sequence). Trimming removed 2 bases at V and 2 bases at J, with 10 bases between. The CDR3 is made up of 15 amino acids. CDR3 DNA sequence: TGTGCCAGCAGTTTAAGGGGGATCGGCAATCAGCCCCAGCATTTT. Protein: CASSLRGIGNQPQHF.

The chain recombines TRBV4-1 with TRBJ1-2; a possible D gene is TRBD1 (5 bases). Per germline, CDR1 MGHRA and CDR2 YSYEKL. The CDR3 has 18 residues. Trimming shortened V by 7 bases and J by 4 bases, and 28 bases separated the two germline ends. CDR3 region: CASTPEGSRGIEGYGYTF. Here the CDR3 DNA reads TGCGCCAGCACTCCAGAGGGGTCCCGGGGGATAGAGGGCTATGGCTACACCTTC.

The J gene is TRBJ2-7, the V gene TRBV3-1 (or the pseudogene TRBV3-2); D gene ambiguous. Germline-derived CDR1 and CDR2 are LGHDT and YNNKEL (reference sequence). V dropped 1 base and J dropped 1 base, with 20 bases sitting between them. The CDR3 is 18 residues long. The CDR3 here is CASSQGFPQVTTSYEQYF. CDR3 nucleotide sequence: TGTGCCAGCAGCCAAGGATTCCCGCAGGTGACCACTTCCTACGAGCAGTACTTC.

This chain joins TRBV28 and TRBJ1-1; 10 bases align to TRBD1. The germline V gene encodes CDR1 MDHEN and CDR2 SYDVKM. V shed 7 bases and J 4 bases; nucleotides not matched to a gene: 9. The CDR3 runs 15 residues. This CDR3 is CASTIGTGVTTEAFF. The CDR3 DNA reads as TGTGCCAGCACCATAGGGACAGGGGTGACCACTGAAGCTTTCTTT. Full variable domain (remainder filled in from reference TRBV28 and TRBJ1-1): DVKVTQSSRYLVKRTGEKVFLECVQDMDHENMFWYRQDPGLGLRLIYFSYDVKMKEKGDIPEGYSVSREKKERFSLILESASTNQTSMYLCASTIGTGVTTEAFFGQGTRLTVV.

This chain joins TRBV2 and TRBJ2-7; 7 bases match TRBD2. This CDR3 has 11 amino acids. Germline V gives CDR1 SNHLY, CDR2 FYNNEI. The J segment lost 6 bases and the V segment lost 8 bases, leaving 4 bases of the junction unmatched. The CDR3 reads CASVPGGEQYF. Here the CDR3 DNA reads TGTGCCAGCGTCCCGGGGGGCGAGCAGTACTTC.

J is TRBJ1-1 and V is TRBV29-1; 8 nucleotides match TRBD1. The CDR3 is 15 residues long. V lost 4 bases, J lost 2 bases, and 9 bases stayed unmatched. Germline V CDR1 and CDR2: SQVTM, ANQGSEA. Written as DNA, the CDR3 is TGCAGCGTTGCTCGGCAGGGGGCCCGAAACACTGAAGCTTTCTTT. Translated: CSVARQGARNTEAFF.

The gene calls are TRBV7-2 and TRBJ2-7; no clear D. Trimming took 2 bases from V and 2 from J, leaving 13 bases between them. There are 15 residues in the CDR3. From germline, CDR1 is SGHTA and CDR2 FQGNSA. The CDR3 loop reads CASSLMGNLAYEQYF. The CDR3 bases are TGTGCCAGCAGCTTAATGGGCAACCTCGCCTACGAGCAGTACTTC.

The chain has TRBV6-6 and TRBJ1-2; 7 bases match TRBD1. The V segment lost 2 bases and the J segment 6 bases; nucleotides outside the gene matches: 6. Germline loops: CDR1 MNHNY, CDR2 SVGAGI (reference sequence). The CDR3 contains 14 residues. The CDR3 sequence: CASSYPDRADGYTF. CDR3 sequence (DNA): TGTGCCAGCAGTTACCCAGACAGGGCGGATGGCTACACCTTC.

The chain links TRBV30 to TRBJ1-6; D is undetermined. This CDR3 comprises 13 residues. Germline V CDR1 and CDR2: GTSNPN, SVGIG (reference sequence). Trimming removed 3 bases at V and 14 bases at J, with 17 bases between. In DNA form, the CDR3 reads TGTGCCTGGAGCATGGGAGGGCTTCGGTCCCTCCACTTT. Translating it yields CAWSMGGLRSLHF. Filled out from reference TRBV30 and TRBJ1-6, the complete variable domain reads SQTIHQWPATLVQPVGSPLSLECTVEGTSNPNLYWYRQAAGRGLQLLFYSVGIGQISSEVPQNLSASRPQDRQFILSSKKLLLSDSGFYLCAWSMGGLRSLHFGNGTRLTVT.

The chain recombines TRBV9 with TRBJ1-1; D uncertain. The CDR3 length is 14 residues. Trimming cost V 1 base and J 3 bases, with 10 bases left between them. CDR1 and CDR2 (germline): SGDLS, YYNGEE. CDR3 protein: CASSVLGDYTEAFF. As DNA, the CDR3 is TGTGCCAGCAGCGTACTAGGAGACTACACTGAAGCTTTCTTT.

CDR3 coding DNA: TGCGCCAGTAGTGCGGGGCGATCAAACTATGGCTACACCTTC. Its protein product is CASSAGRSNYGYTF. This chain joins TRBV5-1 and TRBJ1-2; possible D gene TRBD1, 5 bases. V gave up 8 bases and J gave up 2 bases, with 16 bases separating them. CDR3 length equals 14 residues. Germline V CDR1 and CDR2: SGHRS, YFSETQ.

This clone occurred once. The genes are TRBV9 and TRBJ2-3, with a weak D call TRBD2 (6 bases). Trimming took off 2 bases at V and 0 bases at J, with 16 bases between the two ends. The CDR3 extends over 17 amino acids. Germline CDR1 and CDR2: SGDLS and YYNGEE. CDR3 sequence (DNA): TGTGCCAGCAGCGTTCGACCGACAGCGGGTAGCACAGATACGCAGTATTTT. As protein: CASSVRPTAGSTDTQYF. Full variable domain (rest looked up from reference TRBV9 and TRBJ2-3): DSGVTQTPKHLITATGQRVTLRCSPRSGDLSVYWYQQSLDQGLQFLIQYYNGEERAKGNILERFSAQQFPDLHSELNLSSLELGDSALYFCASSVRPTAGSTDTQYFGPGTRLTVL.

About this clone: One end of the junction fails to match germline, which may point to a read error. This sequence joins TRBV27 and TRBJ1-6; tentative D call: TRBD1 (5 bases). Germline CDR1 and CDR2: MNHEY and SMNVEV (reference sequence). The CDR3 is 13 residues long. The CDR3 nucleotides read TGTGCCAGTTACGGGAGGGGAGGTTCACTCCTCCACTTT. It translates to CASYGRGGSLLHF.

The chain recombines TRBV5-1 with TRBJ2-6; tentatively, D is TRBD2 (7 bases). In germline, CDR1 is SGHRS, CDR2 YFSETQ. Trimming took off 0 bases at V and 4 bases at J, with 11 bases between the two ends. This CDR3 has 16 amino acids. CDR3 amino acids: CASSLAGGTGANVLTF. The CDR3 DNA is TGCGCCAGCAGCTTGGCCGGGGGGACAGGGGCCAACGTCCTGACTTTC.

This clone was detected once. This rearrangement joins TRBV18 to TRBJ2-7; 8 bases are a match to TRBD1. Germline V gene data show CDR1 as KGHSH and CDR2 as LQKENI. The CDR3 spans 15 residues. The trim removed 6 bases at V and 7 bases at J, leaving 14 bases unmatched. CDR3 DNA: TGTGCCAGCTCCGAGGGACAGGCCGAGGCAGGGGAGCAGTACTTC. This encodes CASSEGQAEAGEQYF.

The chain uses TRBV7-3 and TRBJ1-2; unclear D gene. Germline CDR1 reads SGHTA; CDR2 reads FQGTGA. This CDR3 has 13 amino acids. V was pared by 1 base and J by 7 bases, with 10 bases between. CDR3 nucleotide sequence: TGTGCCAGCAGCTTAATAGTCGGGGTTGGCTACACCTTC. Its protein is CASSLIVGVGYTF.

The rearrangement uses TRBV7-9 and TRBJ2-5, with TRBD1 matching over 8 bases. Trimming removed 1 base from V and 3 bases from J; junction bases left unmatched: 4. CDR3 length equals 15 residues. Germline CDR1 is SEHNR and CDR2 is FQNEAQ (reference sequence). The CDR3 coding sequence is TGTGCCAGCAGCTTAGGCCCGACAGGGGAAGAGACCCAGTACTTC. Its protein is CASSLGPTGEETQYF. Variable domain in full (rest from reference TRBV7-9 and TRBJ2-5): DTGVSQNPRHKITKRGQNVTFRCDPISEHNRLYWYRQTLGQGPEFLTYFQNEAQLEKSRLLSDRFSAERPKGSFSTLEIQRTEQGDSAMYLCASSLGPTGEETQYFGPGTRLLVL.

This chain uses TRBV27 with TRBJ1-1; possibly TRBD1 for D (5 bases). V lost 3 bases and J lost 3, with 11 bases in between. Per germline, CDR1 MNHEY and CDR2 SMNVEV (reference sequence). This CDR3 contains 14 residues. The chain's CDR3 is CASSFSGGYTEAFF. The CDR3 DNA follows: TGTGCCAGCAGTTTCTCGGGGGGGTACACTGAAGCTTTCTTT.

In its sample, this clone was seen once. V is TRBV2 and J is TRBJ1-4; 9 nucleotides align to TRBD1. The CDR3 sequence is 14 residues long. J lost 6 bases, V lost 6 bases, and 5 bases had no gene match. Per the germline V gene, CDR1 is SNHLY and CDR2 is FYNNEI. The chain's CDR3 is CASRTGTGYEKLFF. The CDR3 DNA sequence: TGTGCCAGCAGAACCGGGACAGGGTATGAAAAACTGTTTTTT. Variable domain in full (rest from reference TRBV2 and TRBJ1-4): EPEVTQTPSHQVTQMGQEVILRCVPISNHLYFYWYRQILGQKVEFLVSFYNNEISEKSEIFDDQFSVERPDGSNFTLKIRSTKLEDSAMYFCASRTGTGYEKLFFGSGTQLSVL.

CDR3 amino acids: CASSYAVTEAFF. The CDR3 DNA sequence: TGTGCCAGCAGCTACGCGGTGACTGAAGCTTTCTTT. The rearrangement uses TRBV7-9 and TRBJ1-1; no reliable D call. The germline V gene has CDR1 SEHNR and CDR2 FQNEAQ (reference sequence). V was shortened by 4 bases and J by 5 bases, with 8 bases between the two germline ends. The CDR3 runs 12 residues. Full variable domain (outside the CDR3, taken from reference TRBV7-9 and TRBJ1-1): DTGVSQNPRHKITKRGQNVTFRCDPISEHNRLYWYRQTLGQGPEFLTYFQNEAQLEKSRLLSDRFSAERPKGSFSTLEIQRTEQGDSAMYLCASSYAVTEAFFGQGTRLTVV.

The CDR3 DNA follows: TGTGCCAGCAGCCAAGCCGTTCCAGCTAACTATGGCTACACCTTC. Encoded protein: CASSQAVPANYGYTF. V and J are TRBV3-1 (or the pseudogene TRBV3-2) and TRBJ1-2; D unclear. V was pared by 1 base and J by 0 bases, with 9 bases between. From germline, CDR1 is LGHDT and CDR2 YNNKEL (reference sequence). The CDR3 is 15 amino acids.

This clone was counted a single time. The CDR3 spells CASVIQGGSYEQYF. The CDR3 nucleotides read TGTGCTAGTGTTATACAGGGGGGGAGCTACGAGCAGTACTTC. The chain is built from TRBV12-5 and TRBJ2-7; tentatively, D is TRBD1 (8 bases). V dropped 7 bases and J dropped 3 bases, with 16 bases sitting between them. The CDR3 is made up of 14 amino acids. The germline CDR1 and CDR2 sequences are LGHNT and FRNRAP.

The V gene is TRBV30, the J gene TRBJ1-5; 9 bases match TRBD1. The CDR3 totals 20 residues. Per the germline V gene, CDR1 is GTSNPN and CDR2 is SVGIG (reference sequence). J was trimmed by 6 bases and V by 0 bases; bases with no gene match: 21. The CDR3 loop is CAWSVLGLNAGTGSFQPQHF. For the CDR3, the DNA is TGTGCCTGGAGTGTACTTGGCTTGAACGCCGGGACAGGGTCGTTTCAGCCCCAGCATTTT.

The chain links TRBV5-6 to TRBJ1-4; D is possibly TRBD1 (5 bases). V lost 3 bases and J lost 1, with 16 bases in between. This CDR3 is 17 amino acids long. Germline lookup yields CDR1 SGHDT and CDR2 YYEEEE. The CDR3 nucleotides read TGTGCCAGCAGCTCGAACAGGATCCGGCTAACTAATGAAAAACTGTTTTTT. As protein: CASSSNRIRLTNEKLFF.

The V and J genes are TRBV3-1 (or the pseudogene TRBV3-2) and TRBJ2-2; weak D call: TRBD1 (6 bases). The CDR3 covers 15 residues. V lost 5 bases and J lost 4, with 14 bases in between. The V gene's germline CDR1 is LGHDT and CDR2 YNNKEL (reference sequence). CDR3 amino acids: CASSTQTGFTGELFF. The CDR3 region has the DNA TGTGCCAGCAGCACTCAAACAGGGTTCACCGGGGAGCTGTTTTTT.

With regard to this clone: This specimen includes other DNA sequences encoding the same CDR3. V is TRBV18 and J is TRBJ2-7; D is uncertain. This CDR3 comprises 13 residues. Germline V gives CDR1 KGHSH, CDR2 LQKENI. Trimming removed 0 bases from V and 0 bases from J, with 3 bases in between. The CDR3 is CASSPPSSYEQYF. The CDR3 DNA reads as TGTGCCAGCTCACCACCGAGCTCCTACGAGCAGTACTTC. Variable domain in full (rest from reference TRBV18 and TRBJ2-7): NAGVMQNPRHLVRRRGQEARLRCSPMKGHSHVYWYRQLPEEGLKFMVYLQKENIIDESGMPKERFSAEFPKEGPSILRIQQVVRGDSAAYFCASSPPSSYEQYFGPGTRLTVT.

This rearrangement joins TRBV11-3 to TRBJ2-1, with 7 positions matching TRBD2. Germline V CDR1 and CDR2: SGHNT, YENEEA. This CDR3 has 15 amino acids. V trimming: 2 bases; J trimming: 3 bases; junction bases outside the gene matches: 4. The CDR3 is CASSLRREDYNEQFF. CDR3 sequence (DNA): TGTGCCAGCAGCTTAAGACGGGAGGACTACAATGAGCAGTTCTTC. Together with reference TRBV11-3 and TRBJ2-1, the CDR3 gives the full variable domain: EAGVVQSPRYKIIEKKQPVAFWCNPISGHNTLYWYLQNLGQGPELLIRYENEEAVDDSQLPKDRFSAERLKGVDSTLKIQPAELGDSAVYLCASSLRREDYNEQFFGPGTRLTVL.